Below are 27 T cell receptor beta chains sequenced from a single sample in a study of T cells in Graves' hyperthyroidism and ophthalmopathy. Amplified TCR beta CDR3 regions derived from RNA transcripts. HTBI primers drove first-round RT-PCR of the TCR CDR3. TCRdb re-derived calls from the multiplex PCR reads in MiXCR, one entry per CDR3 protein. The sample holds 360,000 or so distinct CDR3 sequences; 13% to 15% are singletons and the top ten take around 20%. The source material was blood. These TCRs come from a woman aged 55-69 years with Graves' ophthalmopathy.

This clonotype was found many times. The chain combines TRBV3-1 with TRBJ2-3; D may correspond to TRBD1 or TRBD2 (5 bases each). From germline, CDR1 is LGHDT and CDR2 YNNKEL (reference sequence). Between the trimmed V and J ends, which lost 4 bases and 4 bases, there was a span of 24 bases. CDR3 size: 18 residues. The CDR3 nucleotides read TGTGCCAGCAGCCCTCGGGACGACCCCCTAAGGGTCCCAGATACGCAGTATTTT. Its protein product is CASSPRDDPLRVPDTQYF.

This rearrangement joins TRBV6-8 to TRBJ2-7; the match to TRBD2 covers 7 bases. CDR3 length equals 15 residues. With 6 bases clipped from V and 6 bases from J, the junction kept 14 bases outside the gene matches. Germline V CDR1 and CDR2: MNHGY, SAAAGT. DNA for the CDR3: TGTGCCAGCAGGTTACCGCCGGGACTACGCGGCGAGCAGTACTTC. Translated, it gives CASRLPPGLRGEQYF.

This clonotype was counted ten times or more. The J gene is TRBJ2-7, the V gene TRBV20-1; 7 nucleotides align to TRBD2. The CDR3 spans 15 residues. The germline V gene has CDR1 DFQATT and CDR2 SNEGSKA (reference sequence). Losses at the gene ends were 6 bases for V and 0 bases for J; bases not matched to a gene: 11. CDR3 coding DNA: TGCAGTGCCCCGACTAGCCGCTCTCCCTCCTACGAGCAGTACTTC. It encodes CSAPTSRSPSYEQYF.

On this clonotype itself: A much larger clonotype is one base distant, so this may be a read error. Because the CDR3 is missing its conserved closing phenylalanine or tryptophan, this is likely a read error. J is TRBJ2-7 and V is TRBV12-3 or TRBV12-4; 11 bases match TRBD1. Trimming at V came to 4 bases and at J to 0 bases, leaving 2 bases not matched to a gene. The CDR3 sequence is 15 residues long. The CDR3 DNA follows: TGTGCCAGCAGTTGGGGGACAGGGGGCTCCTACGAGCAGTACCTC. Amino acid sequence: CASSWGTGGSYEQYL.

This clonotype was picked up many times. This rearrangement joins TRBV20-1 to TRBJ1-1; a weak D match, TRBD1 (5 bases). Between the trimmed V and J ends, which lost 3 bases and 1 base, there was a span of 6 bases. This CDR3 comprises 12 residues. Germline lookup yields CDR1 DFQATT and CDR2 SNEGSKA (reference sequence). The CDR3 DNA is TGCAGTGCTAGCAGGGAGAACACTGAAGCTTTCTTT. Translated: CSASRENTEAFF.

The chain uses TRBV7-6 and TRBJ2-7, with TRBD1 identical over 9 bases. Germline V lookup: CDR1 SGHVS, CDR2 FNYEAQ. The CDR3 is 14 amino acids. V dropped 5 bases and J dropped 3; count of bases not matched to a gene: 5. The CDR3 coding sequence is TGTGCCAGCAGCCAAGGGGACAGGGTCTACGAGCAGTACTTC. Amino acid sequence: CASSQGDRVYEQYF.

The rearrangement links TRBV20-1 to TRBJ2-3; tentatively, D is TRBD1 (5 bases). Germline lookup yields CDR1 DFQATT and CDR2 SNEGSKA (reference sequence). The CDR3 extends over 12 amino acids. Trimming removed 5 bases from V and 6 bases from J, with 12 bases in between. The CDR3 here is CSAFGHLDTQYF. The CDR3 region has the DNA TGCAGTGCTTTTGGACATTTGGATACGCAGTATTTT.

This clonotype was counted ten times or more. The chain joins TRBV5-1 to TRBJ2-2; 8 bases map to TRBD1. Per germline, CDR1 SGHRS and CDR2 YFSETQ. The V and J ends lost 5 bases and 5 bases, in that order; junction bases with no gene match: 2. This CDR3 is 13 amino acids long. The CDR3 sequence is CASRTGDTGELFF. The CDR3 region has the DNA TGCGCCAGCAGGACAGGGGATACCGGGGAGCTGTTTTTT.

This clonotype was seen ten or more times. The gene calls are TRBV12-3 or TRBV12-4 and TRBJ2-1; D may be TRBD2 (6 bases). The germline V and J ends were trimmed by 3 bases and 2 bases, with 14 bases remaining between them. The CDR3 totals 16 residues. Written as DNA, the CDR3 is TGTGCCAGCAGTTTCGGGCGGGGAGGCACCTACAATGAGCAGTTCTTC. Translating gives CASSFGRGGTYNEQFF.

At least ten counts were recorded for this clonotype. V and J are TRBV28 and TRBJ2-7, with D unresolved. Trimming took off 1 base at V and 2 bases at J, with 9 bases between the two ends. The CDR3 sequence is 14 residues long. CDR1 and CDR2 from the germline V gene are MDHEN and SYDVKM. The CDR3 sequence: CASSLSQLTYEQYF. In DNA, the CDR3 is TGTGCCAGCAGTTTATCACAGTTGACCTACGAGCAGTACTTC.

This clonotype was picked up many times. The CDR3 nucleotides are TGTGCCAGCAGGCTACTAAAGTCCATGAACACTGAAGCTTTCTTT. This sequence encodes CASRLLKSMNTEAFF. The chain recombines TRBV27 with TRBJ1-1, with D unclear. The germline V gene has CDR1 MNHEY and CDR2 SMNVEV (reference sequence). The CDR3 is 15 residues long. With 6 bases removed from V and 0 bases from J, the gap between germline ends came to 14 bases.

This clonotype was found many times. This chain joins TRBV5-1 and TRBJ1-1, with a possible D match to TRBD1 (5 bases). Looked up from germline, CDR1 is SGHRS and CDR2 is YFSETQ. This CDR3 has 13 residues. V was trimmed by 3 bases and J by 6 bases, leaving 12 bases between them. CDR3 coding DNA: TGCGCCAGCAGCTGGGACGGGCTCTCTGAAGCTTTCTTT. The encoded protein is CASSWDGLSEAFF.

The rearrangement joins TRBV6-1 to TRBJ2-4, with 7 bases that match TRBD2. CDR1 is MNHNS and CDR2 is SASEGT in the germline V gene. V was clipped by 5 bases and J by 0 bases; unmatched bases: 19. CDR3 length: 20 amino acids. The CDR3 region has the DNA TGTGCCAGCAGTCTCGGGACTACCCAAGCCAATTCATTAGCCAAAAACATTCAGTACTTC. Amino acid sequence: CASSLGTTQANSLAKNIQYF.

V is TRBV27 and J is TRBJ2-7, with 9 positions matching TRBD1. This CDR3 region has 14 residues. J was trimmed by 5 bases and V by 2 bases; bases with no gene match: 4. The germline CDR1 and CDR2 sequences are MNHEY and SMNVEV (reference sequence). The CDR3 nucleotides are TGTGCCAGCAGTTTAGGGACAGGGTGGGACGAGCAGTACTTC. Its translation is CASSLGTGWDEQYF.

Many counts were recorded for this clonotype. J is TRBJ1-2 and V is TRBV3-1; tentative D call: TRBD1 (5 bases). The CDR3 spans 14 residues. Germline lookup yields CDR1 LGHDT and CDR2 YNNKEL (reference sequence). With 7 bases removed from V and 4 bases from J, the gap between germline ends came to 16 bases. CDR3 amino acids: CASNPDRGSYGYTF. The CDR3 nucleotides read TGTGCCAGCAACCCCGACCGGGGCAGCTATGGCTACACCTTC.

The chain carries TRBV20-1 and TRBJ2-3; 8 bases agree with TRBD1. Germline V CDR1 and CDR2: DFQATT, SNEGSKA (reference sequence). The CDR3 is 15 amino acids. The trim removed 1 base at V and 0 bases at J, leaving 3 bases unmatched. The CDR3, as DNA: TGCAGTGCTAGAGTAGACAGGGGCAGCACAGATACGCAGTATTTT. Translated: CSARVDRGSTDTQYF.

The table lists this clonotype with many counts. The chain is built from TRBV12-3 or TRBV12-4 and TRBJ1-5; TRBD1 might be the D (5 bases). This CDR3 comprises 15 residues. V gave up 7 bases and J gave up 2 bases, with 15 bases separating them. In DNA form, the CDR3 reads TGTGCCAGCACCATTGCAGGGATGGGCAATCAGCCCCAGCATTTT. Protein product: CASTIAGMGNQPQHF.

This clonotype was counted many times. The chain uses TRBV12-3 or TRBV12-4 and TRBJ2-2, with 8 positions matching TRBD1. The CDR3 consists of 16 residues. V lost 3 bases, J lost 7 bases, and 10 bases stayed unmatched. The CDR3 here is CASSFETGALGGELFF. The CDR3 bases are TGTGCCAGCAGTTTTGAGACAGGGGCCCTCGGCGGGGAGCTGTTTTTT.

Comments on this clonotype: A clone one base away is much larger, so this may be a read error. The chain couples TRBV20-1 to TRBJ1-5; D unclear. Between the trimmed V and J ends, which lost 3 bases and 4 bases, there was a span of 16 bases. In germline, CDR1 is DFQATT, CDR2 SNEGSKA (reference sequence). The CDR3 is 15 residues long. The CDR3 region is CSAREVAARNQPQHF. The CDR3 DNA reads TGCAGTGCTAGGGAGGTGGCCGCGAGAAATCAGCCCCAGCATTTT.

This clonotype was counted ten times or more. The chain joins TRBV20-1 to TRBJ2-7; TRBD1 matches at 7 bases. CDR3 length: 14 residues. J gave up 4 bases and V 6 bases, and 12 bases lay outside the gene matches. Germline CDR1 and CDR2: DFQATT and SNEGSKA (reference sequence). CDR3 sequence: CSAPRDRRFYEQYF. The CDR3 DNA follows: TGCAGTGCCCCCCGGGACAGAAGATTTTACGAGCAGTACTTC.

The table lists this clonotype with many counts. DNA for the CDR3: TGTGCCAGCAGCTCCCGGCTCTCTGGAAACACCATATATTTT. Translated: CASSSRLSGNTIYF. The chain uses TRBV11-2 and TRBJ1-3; D call uncertain. This CDR3 comprises 14 residues. V lost 4 bases, J lost 0 bases, and 7 bases lay in between. CDR1 is SGHAT, CDR2 FQNNGV, per germline.

The chain couples TRBV27 to TRBJ1-5, with 10 bases lining up with TRBD1. CDR1 and CDR2 from the germline V gene are MNHEY and SMNVEV (reference sequence). The CDR3 is 15 amino acids. Losses at the gene ends were 7 bases for V and 3 bases for J; bases not matched to a gene: 6. The CDR3 region is CASNPGQGYNQPQHF. The CDR3 region has the DNA TGTGCCAGCAACCCGGGACAGGGGTACAATCAGCCCCAGCATTTT.

As to this clonotype: One end of the junction fails to match germline, which may point to a read error. V usage is TRBV5-1 and J usage is TRBJ1-5, with a possible D match to TRBD1 (6 bases). There are 14 residues in the CDR3. Germline V lookup: CDR1 SGHRS, CDR2 YFSETQ. The CDR3 DNA sequence: TGCGCCGGCAGCCCAGGACAGCCGAATCAGCCCCAGCATTTT. This codes for CAGSPGQPNQPQHF.

This clonotype was observed at least ten times. The CDR3: CSARDGAGEGDEQFF. The CDR3 coding sequence is TGCAGTGCTAGAGATGGAGCGGGGGAAGGGGATGAGCAGTTCTTC. The chain employs TRBV20-1 and TRBJ2-1; 8 bases match TRBD2. V dropped 0 bases and J dropped 8; count of bases not matched to a gene: 9. The germline V gene encodes CDR1 DFQATT and CDR2 SNEGSKA (reference sequence). The CDR3 loop spans 15 amino acids.

This clonotype came up many times. The chain uses TRBV6-1 and TRBJ2-7; TRBD2 agrees at 7 bases. The length of the CDR3 is 13 residues. The junction had 7 bases not matched to a gene; V was cut back by 5 bases and J by 6 bases. Germline CDR1 MNHNS, CDR2 SASEGT. The CDR3 DNA is TGTGCCAGCAGTCCGGGACTACGCGGCGAGCAGTACTTC. The encoded protein is CASSPGLRGEQYF.

This clonotype occurred many times. V gene TRBV9 combines with J gene TRBJ1-4; 9 bases map to TRBD1. Per the germline V gene, CDR1 is SGDLS and CDR2 is YYNGEE. The CDR3 is 17 amino acids. V shed 3 bases and J 5 bases; nucleotides not matched to a gene: 11. CDR3 DNA: TGTGCCAGCAGCGCAAACTTACAGGGGGCCAGGAATGAAAAACTGTTTTTT. Translated: CASSANLQGARNEKLFF.

This clonotype was picked up many times. The chain has TRBV6-1 and TRBJ2-7; D is perhaps TRBD2 (6 bases). The CDR3 spans 16 residues. V was pared by 6 bases and J by 0 bases, with 18 bases between. Germline lookup yields CDR1 MNHNS and CDR2 SASEGT. The DNA for the CDR3 is TGTGCCAGCAGCCTAGAGGGACTTCTCCCCTCCTACGAGCAGTACTTC. It translates to CASSLEGLLPSYEQYF.